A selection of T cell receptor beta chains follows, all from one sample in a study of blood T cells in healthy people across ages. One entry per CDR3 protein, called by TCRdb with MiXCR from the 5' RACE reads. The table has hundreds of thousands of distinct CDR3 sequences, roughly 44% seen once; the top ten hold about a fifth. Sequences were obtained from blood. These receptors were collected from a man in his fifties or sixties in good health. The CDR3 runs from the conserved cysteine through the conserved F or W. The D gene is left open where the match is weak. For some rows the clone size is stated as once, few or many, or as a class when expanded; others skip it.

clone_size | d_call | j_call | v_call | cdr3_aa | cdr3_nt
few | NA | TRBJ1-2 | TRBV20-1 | CSAITDSSTYKPNYGYTF | TGCAGTGCCATTACCGACAGCTCAACTTACAAGCCTAACTATGGCTACACCTTC
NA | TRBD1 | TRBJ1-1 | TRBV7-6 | CASSPITGRGRGGEAFF | TGTGCCAGCAGCCCCATAACGGGCAGGGGGCGCGGGGGTGAAGCTTTCTTT
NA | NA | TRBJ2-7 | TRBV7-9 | CASSLVQANYEQYF | TGTGCCAGCAGCTTAGTACAGGCCAACTACGAGCAGTACTTC
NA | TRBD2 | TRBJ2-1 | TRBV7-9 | CASSLLTSGGAGEQFF | TGTGCCAGCAGCCTATTGACTAGCGGGGGGGCGGGTGAGCAGTTCTTC
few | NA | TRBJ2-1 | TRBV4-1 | CASSQDLATPEQFF | TGCGCCAGCAGCCAAGATTTGGCCACCCCTGAGCAGTTCTTC
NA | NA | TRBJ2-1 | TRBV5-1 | CASRPGPNNEQFF | TGCGCCAGCAGACCGGGGCCCAACAATGAGCAGTTCTTC
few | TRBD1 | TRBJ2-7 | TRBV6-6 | CASTMTGDEQYF | TGTGCCAGCACCATGACAGGGGACGAGCAGTACTTC
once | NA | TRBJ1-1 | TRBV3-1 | CASSDSRGGAFF | TGTGCCAGCAGCGACAGCCGAGGGGGAGCTTTCTTT
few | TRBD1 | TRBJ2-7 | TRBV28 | CASSLCTGGYEQYF | TGTGCCAGCAGTTTATGTACAGGGGGCTACGAGCAGTACTTC
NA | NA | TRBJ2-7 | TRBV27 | CASSLNGGSFQRTYEQYF | TGTGCCAGCAGTTTAAACGGGGGATCCTTCCAGCGAACCTACGAGCAGTACTTC
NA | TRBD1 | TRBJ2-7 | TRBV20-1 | CSAGQGAFYNEQYF | TGCAGTGCCGGACAGGGGGCTTTCTACAATGAGCAGTACTTC
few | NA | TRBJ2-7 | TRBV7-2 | CASSSHRSRSYEQYF | TGTGCCAGCAGCTCCCACCGATCTAGGTCCTACGAGCAGTACTTC
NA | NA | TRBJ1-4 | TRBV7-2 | CASSLGYTNEKLFF | TGTGCCAGCAGCTTAGGGTATACTAATGAAAAACTGTTTTTT
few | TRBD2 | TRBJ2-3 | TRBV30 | CAWSLAGNTDTQYF | TGTGCCTGGAGTTTAGCGGGGAACACAGATACGCAGTATTTT
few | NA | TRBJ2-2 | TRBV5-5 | CASSLEHGDTGELFF | TGTGCCAGCAGCTTGGAGCACGGGGACACCGGGGAGCTGTTTTTT
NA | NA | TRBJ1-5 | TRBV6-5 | CASSYSVLQPQHF | TGTGCCAGCAGTTACTCGGTTTTACAGCCCCAGCATTTT
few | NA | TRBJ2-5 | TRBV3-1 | CASSQGHGFETQYF | TGTGCCAGCAGCCAAGGGCACGGGTTTGAGACCCAGTACTTC
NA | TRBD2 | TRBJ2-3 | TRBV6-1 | CASRAGTSGATDTQYF | TGTGCCAGCAGGGCCGGGACTAGCGGGGCCACAGATACGCAGTATTTT
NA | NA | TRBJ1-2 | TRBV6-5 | CAKDSPLTAYGYTF | TGTGCCAAAGATTCCCCTCTGACCGCCTATGGCTACACCTTC
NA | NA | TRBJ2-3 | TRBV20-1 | CSARSRETSTDTQYF | TGCAGTGCTAGAAGTAGGGAAACTAGCACAGATACGCAGTATTTT
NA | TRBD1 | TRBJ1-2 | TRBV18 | CASSDGTGAVGGYTF | TGTGCCAGCTCAGACGGGACAGGGGCCGTCGGTGGCTACACCTTC
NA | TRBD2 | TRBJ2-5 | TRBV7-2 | CASSFDGGAQTQYF | TGTGCCAGCAGCTTCGACGGGGGGGCTCAGACCCAGTACTTC